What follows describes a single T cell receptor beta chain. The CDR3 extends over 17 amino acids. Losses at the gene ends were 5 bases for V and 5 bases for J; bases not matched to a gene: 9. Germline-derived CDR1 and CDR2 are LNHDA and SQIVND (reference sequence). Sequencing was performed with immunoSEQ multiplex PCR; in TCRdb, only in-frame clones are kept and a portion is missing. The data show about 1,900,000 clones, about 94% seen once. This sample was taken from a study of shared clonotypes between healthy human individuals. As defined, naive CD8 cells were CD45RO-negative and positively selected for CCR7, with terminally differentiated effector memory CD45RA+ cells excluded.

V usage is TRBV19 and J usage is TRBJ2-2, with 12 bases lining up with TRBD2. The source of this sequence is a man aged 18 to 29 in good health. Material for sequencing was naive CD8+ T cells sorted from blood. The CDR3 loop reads CASSAPTSGSRTGELFF. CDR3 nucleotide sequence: TGTGCCAGTAGTGCCCCGACTAGCGGGAGTAGGACCGGGGAGCTGTTTTTT.